Included here is one T cell receptor beta chain sequence, with context. As yet, its antigen is unknown. Profiled with immunoSEQ multiplex PCR; TCRdb holds only in-frame clones, not every one. Among more than 65,000 clones, 83% were seen once, and the ten largest hold roughly 0.8%. This sample is drawn from a study of radiotherapy plus CTLA-4 blockade in lung cancer. The overall study: An objective response was seen in around 19% of patients, and disease control in just over 30%.

Patients in the study, people with chemo-refractory metastatic non-small-cell lung cancer, received focal radiation plus ipilimumab CTLA-4 blockade. Germline V gene sequence: CDR1 SGDLS, CDR2 YYNGEE. Trimming took 1 base from V and 3 from J; bases not matched to a gene: 3. CDR3 size: 15 residues. Study-level points and caveats: Blood-borne expansion of tumor-derived TCR clones followed radiotherapy plus ipilimumab. The authors reported that early blood T cell clone dynamics, with interferon-beta, best predicted response.

Sequencing was performed on peripheral blood, taken from a patient treated with radiotherapy plus ipilimumab. This clonotype was sampled from a human donor with non-small cell lung cancer who had stable disease on radiotherapy plus ipilimumab. The V and J genes are TRBV9 and TRBJ2-2; TRBD2 agrees at 7 bases. CDR3 sequence: CASSVIGGDTGELFF. The CDR3 bases are TGTGCCAGCAGCGTAATTGGGGGGGACACCGGGGAGCTGTTTTTT.